This record looks at one TCR beta chain sequence and its context. Under the authors' procedure: Amplification from reference gene primers served as the basis for estimated nucleated cell counts. The assay was immunoSEQ multiplex PCR, and TCRdb's table has in-frame clones only and misses some. V, J and clone size derive from that table, while D and trimming were established from the DNA sequence. The sample has about 110,000 clones, 71% seen once. This entry comes from a study of blood T cell repertoires in COVID-19. Across the whole study: Spain, Italy and the United States supplied samples that represented acute and convalescent COVID-19. Sources were T cells, B-cell-depleted T cells, or PBMCs; the material itself was cDNA or gDNA.

This TCR was recovered from a woman aged 40 to 49 with acute or convalescent COVID-19. Specimen: peripheral blood.

The DNA for the CDR3 is TGTGCCAGCCTAGCGGGGGGGCACGGTTCGGGCGAGCAGTACTTC. It is translated as CASLAGGHGSGEQYF. The chain carries TRBV6-6 and TRBJ2-7; 12 nucleotides align to TRBD2. Germline V gives CDR1 MNHNY, CDR2 SVGAGI (reference sequence). The CDR3 sequence is 15 residues long. Trimming removed 8 bases from V and 6 bases from J; junction bases left unmatched: 11.